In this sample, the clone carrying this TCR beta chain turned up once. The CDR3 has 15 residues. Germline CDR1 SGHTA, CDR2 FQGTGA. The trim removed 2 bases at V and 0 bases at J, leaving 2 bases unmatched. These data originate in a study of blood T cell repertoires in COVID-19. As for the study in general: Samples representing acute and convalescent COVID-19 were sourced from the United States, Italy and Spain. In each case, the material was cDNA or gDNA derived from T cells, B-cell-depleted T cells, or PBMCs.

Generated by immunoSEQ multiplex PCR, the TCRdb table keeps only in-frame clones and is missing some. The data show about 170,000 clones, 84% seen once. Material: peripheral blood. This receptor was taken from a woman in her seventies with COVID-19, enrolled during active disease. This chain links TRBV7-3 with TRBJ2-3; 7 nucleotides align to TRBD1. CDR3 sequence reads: CASSLWDSSTDTQYF. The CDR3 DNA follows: TGTGCCAGCAGCTTATGGGACAGTAGCACAGATACGCAGTATTTT.